A selection of T cell receptor beta chains follows, all from one sample in a study of Graves' ophthalmopathy and Graves' hyperthyroidism. TCRdb ran MiXCR on the multiplex PCR reads and lists one entry per CDR3 protein. The sample has around 1.1 million distinct CDR3 sequences, about 36% seen once; the top ten hold roughly 10%. The sample consisted of peripheral blood or thyroid tissue (not recorded which). Source of these receptors: an adult man with Graves' hyperthyroidism. The CDR3 runs from the conserved cysteine through the conserved F or W. Each record gives: CDR3 protein, J gene, V gene, D gene. A D gene is named only where the DNA matches it firmly.

cdr3_aa: CASSLVGQGLGGGQPQHF; j_call: TRBJ1-5; v_call: TRBV7-2; d_call: TRBD1
cdr3_aa: CASSQNFRGNQETQYF; j_call: TRBJ2-5; v_call: TRBV4-3; d_call: .
cdr3_aa: CSVVTGTYGYTF; j_call: TRBJ1-2; v_call: TRBV29-1; d_call: TRBD1
cdr3_aa: CSARVEIVTGYQPQHF; j_call: TRBJ1-5; v_call: TRBV20-1; d_call: .
cdr3_aa: CSVAADRSLSYEQYF; j_call: TRBJ2-7; v_call: TRBV29-1; d_call: .
cdr3_aa: CASRPRGGENNQPQHF; j_call: TRBJ1-5; v_call: TRBV6-6; d_call: .
cdr3_aa: CASSLTTSGYYEQYF; j_call: TRBJ2-7; v_call: TRBV7-9; d_call: TRBD2
cdr3_aa: CASSMGTGRSQPQHF; j_call: TRBJ1-5; v_call: TRBV19; d_call: TRBD1
cdr3_aa: CATRDRRYGYTF; j_call: TRBJ1-2; v_call: TRBV15; d_call: TRBD1
cdr3_aa: CASSYSGSGVNSPLHF; j_call: TRBJ1-6; v_call: TRBV12-3/TRBV12-4; d_call: .
cdr3_aa: CSARDFGSGIYGYTF; j_call: TRBJ1-2; v_call: TRBV20-1; d_call: .
cdr3_aa: CASSFGYGNQPQQYF; j_call: TRBJ2-7; v_call: TRBV7-9; d_call: .
cdr3_aa: CAISREGSGNTIYF; j_call: TRBJ1-3; v_call: TRBV10-3; d_call: .
cdr3_aa: CASSFPGSGELFF; j_call: TRBJ2-2; v_call: TRBV5-4; d_call: .
cdr3_aa: CASSLVPAQSYEQYF; j_call: TRBJ2-7; v_call: TRBV5-1; d_call: .
cdr3_aa: CASSQDAGTGELFF; j_call: TRBJ2-2; v_call: TRBV3-1; d_call: .
cdr3_aa: CASSIYPSGGDRSYEQYF; j_call: TRBJ2-7; v_call: TRBV19; d_call: TRBD2
cdr3_aa: CSVEDRGASSGNTIYF; j_call: TRBJ1-3; v_call: TRBV29-1; d_call: .
cdr3_aa: CASSPGRGVYEQYF; j_call: TRBJ2-7; v_call: TRBV4-3; d_call: .
cdr3_aa: CSATQGEVETQYF; j_call: TRBJ2-5; v_call: TRBV20-1; d_call: TRBD1
cdr3_aa: CAIRRRLDTNTEAFF; j_call: TRBJ1-1; v_call: TRBV10-3; d_call: .
cdr3_aa: CASKGSYEQYF; j_call: TRBJ2-7; v_call: TRBV19; d_call: .
cdr3_aa: CASREGSHEQYF; j_call: TRBJ2-7; v_call: TRBV5-1; d_call: .
cdr3_aa: CASSLTFYSNQPQHF; j_call: TRBJ1-5; v_call: TRBV7-2; d_call: .
cdr3_aa: CASSWDVTYEQYF; j_call: TRBJ2-7; v_call: TRBV5-5; d_call: .
cdr3_aa: CATSDLRVGGGEETQYF; j_call: TRBJ2-5; v_call: TRBV24-1; d_call: TRBD2
cdr3_aa: CSASEDNLYEQYF; j_call: TRBJ2-7; v_call: TRBV20-1; d_call: .
cdr3_aa: CASSTHRDRPNTGELFF; j_call: TRBJ2-2; v_call: TRBV5-8; d_call: TRBD1
cdr3_aa: CASSQDITTPPHEQYF; j_call: TRBJ2-7; v_call: TRBV10-3; d_call: .
cdr3_aa: CSVETRETGGGTEAFF; j_call: TRBJ1-1; v_call: TRBV29-1; d_call: .
cdr3_aa: CSVRRREGRFSRKTQYF; j_call: TRBJ2-5; v_call: TRBV29-1; d_call: TRBD2
cdr3_aa: CASSEPRTGGGNQPQHF; j_call: TRBJ1-5; v_call: TRBV19; d_call: TRBD1
cdr3_aa: CASSQLTTTGELFF; j_call: TRBJ2-2; v_call: TRBV4-1; d_call: .
cdr3_aa: CASSLLRGGQPQHF; j_call: TRBJ1-5; v_call: TRBV12-3/TRBV12-4; d_call: .
cdr3_aa: CASSMAFAQNTGELFTEAFF; j_call: TRBJ1-1; v_call: TRBV19; d_call: .
cdr3_aa: CATRRTAGGIRRNQPQHF; j_call: TRBJ1-5; v_call: TRBV10-3; d_call: .
cdr3_aa: CAHGPKRNQPQHF; j_call: TRBJ1-5; v_call: TRBV28; d_call: .
cdr3_aa: CASSIVRRQDTEAFF; j_call: TRBJ1-1; v_call: TRBV19; d_call: .
cdr3_aa: CASSIMLRDNAFF; j_call: TRBJ1-1; v_call: TRBV19; d_call: .
cdr3_aa: CATSRSVGTPDTQYF; j_call: TRBJ2-3; v_call: TRBV15; d_call: .
cdr3_aa: CSVEGAAGAFF; j_call: TRBJ1-1; v_call: TRBV29-1; d_call: .
cdr3_aa: CASSLEGGGLLGYEQYF; j_call: TRBJ2-7; v_call: TRBV7-2; d_call: .
cdr3_aa: CASSIYRVDYEQYF; j_call: TRBJ2-7; v_call: TRBV28; d_call: .
cdr3_aa: CASSKDPGLGQETQYF; j_call: TRBJ2-5; v_call: TRBV7-2; d_call: .